The rows below give T cell receptor beta chains drawn from one sample of a study of blood T cell repertoires in COVID-19. Libraries were prepared by immunoSEQ multiplex PCR; TCRdb keeps only in-frame clonotypes and omits some of them. The data contain approximately 280,000 clones, roughly 85% of them singletons. Sequencing was carried out using peripheral blood. The source of these receptors is a man in his fifties with active or convalescent COVID-19. Each CDR3 is given with its conserved first and last residue. Each record gives: V gene, clone size, D gene, CDR3 length, J gene, CDR3 protein, CDR3 DNA. D genes are given only for firm matches. Clone sizes are given selectively: once, few, many, or a class where the clone is expanded.

TRBV21-1	few	-	15	TRBJ1-4	CASSRLGGINEKLFF	TGTGCCAGCAGCAGATTAGGGGGCATTAATGAAAAACTGTTTTTT
TRBV28	-	-	15	TRBJ1-5	CASSLGAISNQPQHF	TGTGCCAGCAGTTTAGGGGCCATTAGCAATCAGCCCCAGCATTTT
TRBV5-8	-	TRBD2	15	TRBJ2-1	CASSHASGNYNEQFF	TGTGCCAGCAGCCACGCTAGCGGGAACTACAATGAGCAGTTCTTC
TRBV7-9	-	-	14	TRBJ1-2	CASSFRGAAGGYTF	TGTGCCAGCAGCTTCCGGGGGGCGGCCGGAGGCTACACCTTC
TRBV5-5	-	TRBD1	14	TRBJ1-5	CASSVGTENQPQHF	TGTGCCAGCAGCGTCGGGACAGAAAATCAGCCCCAGCATTTT
TRBV5-4	-	-	16	TRBJ2-1	CASSFSGQTPWNEQFF	TGTGCCAGCAGCTTCTCTGGACAGACCCCTTGGAATGAGCAGTTCTTC
TRBV6-4	-	TRBD1	18	TRBJ2-7	CASSDGTGGPSQPYEQYF	TGTGCCAGCAGTGACGGGACAGGGGGCCCTAGCCAACCCTACGAGCAGTACTTC
TRBV5-6	-	-	15	TRBJ1-5	CASSLAVSSNQPQHF	TGTGCCAGCAGCTTGGCGGTTAGTAGCAATCAGCCCCAGCATTTT
TRBV5-1	-	TRBD2	17	TRBJ2-2	CASSLYTSGNGVGELFF	TGCGCCAGCAGCCTCTACACTAGCGGGAATGGTGTGGGGGAGCTGTTTTTT
TRBV19	-	-	13	TRBJ1-1	CASRQGFGVEAFF	TGTGCCAGTAGGCAGGGGTTCGGCGTCGAAGCTTTCTTT
TRBV5-1	-	-	14	TRBJ2-2	CASSWGDNTGELFF	TGCGCCAGCAGCTGGGGGGATAACACCGGGGAGCTGTTTTTT
TRBV3-1/TRBV3-2	-	-	13	TRBJ1-6	CASASVINSPLHF	TGTGCCAGCGCGTCTGTAATTAATTCACCCCTCCACTTT
TRBV11-1	once	-	13	TRBJ2-4	CASSVKSGSIQYF	TGTGCCAGCAGCGTCAAGTCTGGCAGTATTCAGTACTTC
TRBV5-5	few	TRBD1	13	TRBJ1-5	CASSLTDRQPQHF	TGTGCCAGCAGCTTGACGGACAGGCAGCCCCAGCATTTT
TRBV6-2/TRBV6-3	-	-	11	TRBJ2-7	CASSSYYEQYF	TGTGCCAGCAGTTCGTACTACGAGCAGTACTTC
TRBV2	-	TRBD2	17	TRBJ2-3	CASSESLASGRVDTQYF	TGTGCCAGCAGTGAGAGTTTAGCTAGCGGGAGAGTGGATACGCAGTATTTT
TRBV28	-	-	17	TRBJ1-3	CASSRNRAVISGNTIYF	TGTGCCAGCAGCCGGAACAGGGCCGTTATCTCTGGAAACACCATATATTTT
TRBV1	-	-	19	TRBJ2-3	CTSSQESPLRDYSTDTQYF	TGCACCAGCAGCCAAGAGTCTCCCCTAAGGGACTACAGCACAGATACGCAGTATTTT
TRBV6-5	-	-	15	TRBJ2-3	CASSPRDLITDTQYF	TGTGCCAGCAGTCCCCGGGACTTAATAACAGATACGCAGTATTTT
TRBV5-1	few	TRBD1	16	TRBJ1-2	CASSPSADRGPYGYTF	TGCGCCAGCAGCCCATCGGCGGACAGGGGCCCCTATGGCTACACCTTC
TRBV10-2	-	TRBD1	13	TRBJ2-1	CASTKTGAGEQFF	TGCGCCAGCACCAAGACAGGGGCGGGGGAGCAGTTCTTC
TRBV6-1	-	-	17	TRBJ2-1	CASSEGLGRGGYNEQFF	TGTGCCAGCAGTGAAGGGCTCGGCAGGGGAGGGTACAATGAGCAGTTCTTC
TRBV2	few	TRBD2	15	TRBJ2-7	CASREGLAEAYEQYF	TGTGCCAGCAGGGAAGGACTAGCGGAGGCCTACGAGCAGTACTTC
TRBV7-2	-	TRBD2	12	TRBJ2-3	CASSFSSGREYF	TGTGCCAGCAGTTTCTCTAGCGGTCGAGAGTATTTT
TRBV27	-	-	14	TRBJ2-1	CASSLFGVGNEQFF	TGTGCCAGCAGTTTATTTGGAGTAGGTAATGAGCAGTTCTTC
TRBV3-1/TRBV3-2	-	TRBD2	16	TRBJ2-3	CASSQAASGRGDTQYF	TGTGCCAGCAGCCAAGCGGCTAGCGGGAGGGGAGATACGCAGTATTTT
TRBV28	-	-	13	TRBJ2-5	CASSSTPQETQYF	TGTGCCAGCAGTTCGACACCGCAAGAGACCCAGTACTTC
TRBV6-5	-	-	15	TRBJ1-2	CASSHNNLPNYGYTF	TGTGCCAGCAGTCACAACAATCTCCCTAACTATGGCTACACCTTC
TRBV28	once	TRBD2	17	TRBJ2-2	CASQSPSGRAGTGELFF	TGTGCCAGCCAAAGTCCTAGCGGGAGGGCTGGCACCGGGGAGCTGTTTTTT
TRBV25-1	-	-	10	TRBJ2-7	CASTSYEQYF	TGTGCCAGCACTTCCTACGAGCAGTACTTC
TRBV3-1/TRBV3-2	-	-	15	TRBJ1-2	CASSQDGSWDYGYTF	TGTGCCAGCAGCCAAGACGGGTCTTGGGACTATGGCTACACCTTC
TRBV7-8	-	-	13	TRBJ2-7	CASSLTSSYEQYF	TGTGCCAGCAGCTTGACTAGCTCCTACGAGCAGTACTTC
TRBV4-2	once	-	15	TRBJ1-2	CASSQDRVSLGGYTF	TGTGCCAGCAGCCAAGATCGGGTCAGTTTGGGTGGCTACACCTTC
TRBV4-2	-	TRBD2	16	TRBJ2-1	CASSQGTGTSHYEQFF	TGTGCCAGCAGCCAAGGGACCGGGACTAGTCATTATGAGCAGTTCTTC
TRBV5-5	-	-	14	TRBJ1-6	CASSATIPNSPLHF	TGTGCCAGCAGCGCCACTATTCCAAATTCACCCCTCCACTTT
TRBV27	-	-	16	TRBJ1-1	CASSLSNEGVNTEAFF	TGTGCCAGCAGTTTATCGAACGAGGGGGTGAACACTGAAGCTTTCTTT
TRBV7-8	-	-	11	TRBJ2-7	CASSHTYEQYF	TGTGCCAGCAGCCATACCTACGAGCAGTACTTC
TRBV5-5	-	-	15	TRBJ2-3	CASSLLPSYTDTQYF	TGTGCCAGCAGCTTGTTACCCTCCTACACAGATACGCAGTATTTT
TRBV5-6	-	TRBD1	15	TRBJ1-2	CASSLKGQAPRGYTF	TGTGCCAGCAGCTTGAAGGGACAGGCGCCGCGGGGCTACACCTTC
TRBV28	few	-	15	TRBJ2-7	CASSLGGAGSYEQYF	TGTGCCAGCAGTTTAGGGGGGGCGGGCTCGTACGAGCAGTACTTC
TRBV2	-	TRBD2	17	TRBJ2-1	CASSRRGERGGYNEQFF	TGTGCCAGCAGTCGACGTGGGGAGCGGGGGGGTTACAATGAGCAGTTCTTC
TRBV5-1	-	-	14	TRBJ1-4	CASSAGGENEKLFF	TGCGCCAGCAGTGCGGGTGGTGAAAATGAAAAACTGTTTTTT